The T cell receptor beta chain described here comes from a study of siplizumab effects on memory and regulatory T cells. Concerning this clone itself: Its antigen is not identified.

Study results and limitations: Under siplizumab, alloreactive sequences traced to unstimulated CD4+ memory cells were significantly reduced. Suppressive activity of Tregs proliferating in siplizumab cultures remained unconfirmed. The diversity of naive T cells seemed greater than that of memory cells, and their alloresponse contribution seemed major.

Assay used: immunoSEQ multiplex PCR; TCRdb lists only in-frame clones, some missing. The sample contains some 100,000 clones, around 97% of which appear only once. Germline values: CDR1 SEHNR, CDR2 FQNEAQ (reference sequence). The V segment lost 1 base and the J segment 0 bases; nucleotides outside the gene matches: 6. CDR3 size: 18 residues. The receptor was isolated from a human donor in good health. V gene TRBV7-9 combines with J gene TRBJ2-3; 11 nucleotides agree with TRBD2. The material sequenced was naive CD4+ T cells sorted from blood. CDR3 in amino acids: CASSLDSTSGTSTDTQYF. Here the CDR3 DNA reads TGTGCCAGCAGCTTAGACTCGACTAGCGGGACTAGCACAGATACGCAGTATTTT.